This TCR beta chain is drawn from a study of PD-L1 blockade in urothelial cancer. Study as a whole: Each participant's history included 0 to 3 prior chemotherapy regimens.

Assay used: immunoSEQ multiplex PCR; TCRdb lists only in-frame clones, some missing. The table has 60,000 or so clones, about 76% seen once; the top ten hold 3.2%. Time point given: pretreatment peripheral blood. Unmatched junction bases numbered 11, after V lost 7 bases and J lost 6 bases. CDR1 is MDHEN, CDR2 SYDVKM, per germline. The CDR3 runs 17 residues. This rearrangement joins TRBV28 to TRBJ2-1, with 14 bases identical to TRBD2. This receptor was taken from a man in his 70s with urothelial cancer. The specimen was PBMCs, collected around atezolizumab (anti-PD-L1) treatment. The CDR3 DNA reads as TGTGCCAGCAACACCGGGACTAGCGGGAGCATGGCCAATGAGCAGTTCTTC. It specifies CASNTGTSGSMANEQFF.